Listed below are T cell receptor beta chains from one sample, sequenced in a study of shared clonotypes between healthy human individuals. Here immunoSEQ multiplex PCR was the method, and the copy in TCRdb shows in-frame clones only, minus some. The sample records 750,000 to 1,000,000 clones, 90% to 95% being singletons. The sequencing sample was made of naive CD8+ T cells sorted from blood. These receptors all stem from a man between 25 and 39 years old in good health. CDR3s include the opening cysteine and the closing phenylalanine or tryptophan. D genes are given only for firm matches. The size of a clone is reported for some rows only, either as once, few or many, or as a class for expanded clones.

CASSPTGTKYNEQFF TGCGCCAGCAGCCCTACCGGGACTAAGTACAATGAGCAGTTCTTC TRBD2 TRBJ2-1 . TRBV5-1
CASSQEWNEKLFF TGCGCCAGCAGCCAAGAATGGAATGAAAAACTGTTTTTT . TRBJ1-4 . TRBV4-1
CASSQGTLYNEQFF TGCGCCAGCAGCCAAGGGACTCTCTACAATGAGCAGTTCTTC . TRBJ2-1 . TRBV4-1
CASSARALDYSLNYGYTF TGTGCCAGCAGCGCCAGGGCTTTGGATTATTCCCTTAACTATGGCTACACCTTC . TRBJ1-2 . TRBV9
CASSRLAGGPLEQYF TGTGCCAGCAGCCGACTAGCGGGAGGGCCCCTCGAGCAGTACTTC TRBD2 TRBJ2-7 . TRBV6-5
CASDRGNTEAFF TGTGCCAGCGACAGGGGGAACACTGAAGCTTTCTTT TRBD1 TRBJ1-1 . TRBV28
CASSSSGAGASPGEQYF TGTGCCAGCAGCTCCTCTGGAGCCGGAGCCAGTCCGGGGGAGCAGTACTTC . TRBJ2-7 once TRBV7-9
CASSERASNEQFF TGTGCCAGCAGTGAGCGTGCCAGCAATGAGCAGTTCTTC . TRBJ2-1 . TRBV28
CASSRSNEKLFF TGTGCCAGCAGCCGTTCTAATGAAAAACTGTTTTTT . TRBJ1-4 . TRBV7-9
CSVEGGPFYNEQFF TGCAGCGTTGAGGGGGGGCCCTTTTACAATGAGCAGTTCTTC . TRBJ2-1 . TRBV29-1
CASSLGVRGANVLTF TGTGCCAGCAGCCTAGGGGTGAGAGGGGCCAACGTCCTGACTTTC . TRBJ2-6 . TRBV5-8